A single sample gave rise to the 31 T cell receptor beta chains below, sequenced in a study of cytomegalovirus exposure and HLA in healthy donors. The primer mix had 60 Vbeta and 13 Jbeta primers. Measured with immunoSEQ multiplex PCR; TCRdb has only the in-frame clones, and not every one. Altogether 150,000 to 200,000 clones are present, around 77% being singletons, with the ten largest covering over 2%. Sequencing was performed on PBMCs. The source is a man between 60 and 75 years old in good health and CMV-seronegative.

The chain uses TRBV29-1 and TRBJ2-7, with TRBD1 matching over 10 bases. There are 12 residues in the CDR3. CDR1 is SQVTM and CDR2 is ANQGSEA in the germline V gene. The trim removed 7 bases at V and 3 bases at J, leaving 3 bases unmatched. The CDR3 here is CSAGDRGYEQYF. The DNA for the CDR3 is TGCAGCGCCGGGGACAGGGGCTACGAGCAGTACTTC.

This chain joins TRBV15 and TRBJ2-3, with D possibly TRBD1 on 5 matching bases. Trimming took 0 bases from V and 4 from J, leaving 8 bases between them. CDR3 length: 14 residues. The V gene's germline CDR1 is LNHNV and CDR2 YYDKDF (reference sequence). This CDR3 is CATSRDEGADTQYF. CDR3 DNA: TGTGCCACCAGCAGAGATGAAGGGGCAGATACGCAGTATTTT.

This chain joins TRBV7-7 and TRBJ2-5; 7 bases align to TRBD1. The CDR3 runs to 14 residues. Germline V gives CDR1 SSHAT, CDR2 FNYEAQ (reference sequence). With 4 bases clipped from V and 6 bases from J, the junction kept 8 bases outside the gene matches. The CDR3 reads CASSSTGFAKTQYF. The CDR3 bases are TGTGCCAGCAGCTCGACAGGGTTTGCGAAGACCCAGTACTTC.

This clone was detected once. The chain has TRBV9 and TRBJ2-3; D might be TRBD1 (6 bases). The CDR3 totals 16 residues. V was trimmed by 3 bases and J by 0 bases, leaving 14 bases between them. Germline V gene sequence: CDR1 SGDLS, CDR2 YYNGEE. The CDR3 is CASSGHPGESTDTQYF. The CDR3 DNA is TGTGCCAGCAGCGGACACCCAGGGGAGAGCACAGATACGCAGTATTTT.

This clone is a singleton in its sample. V gene TRBV5-6 combines with J gene TRBJ2-7, with D tentatively TRBD1 (6 bases). This CDR3 comprises 16 residues. Trimming took off 0 bases at V and 0 bases at J, with 13 bases between the two ends. Germline V CDR1 and CDR2: SGHDT, YYEEEE. The CDR3 region has the DNA TGTGCCAGCAGCTTGGAACAGGGCCTCAGCTCCTACGAGCAGTACTTC. It encodes CASSLEQGLSSYEQYF.

This clone has just a few counts. The chain has TRBV5-6 and TRBJ1-5, with TRBD1 as a possible D gene (6 bases). Trimming left V 2 bases short and J 3 bases short, with 9 bases between. Germline V gene lookup returns CDR1 SGHDT and CDR2 YYEEEE. This CDR3 has 14 residues. CDR3 amino acids: CASSLGQYNQPQHF. The CDR3 DNA reads as TGTGCCAGCAGCTTAGGACAGTACAATCAGCCCCAGCATTTT. The full variable domain, completed using reference TRBV5-6 and TRBJ1-5, is DAGVTQSPTHLIKTRGQQVTLRCSPKSGHDTVSWYQQALGQGPQFIFQYYEEEERQRGNFPDRFSGHQFPNYSSELNVNALLLGDSALYLCASSLGQYNQPQHFGDGTRLSIL.

The rearrangement uses TRBV5-4 and TRBJ2-5; no reliable D call. Germline V gives CDR1 SGHNT, CDR2 YYREEE (reference sequence). V was clipped by 2 bases and J by 3 bases, with 17 bases between them. The CDR3 covers 16 residues. The CDR3 coding sequence is TGTGCCAGCAGCTTCGACATTCCGACCTCGGAAGAGACCCAGTACTTC. Translated, it gives CASSFDIPTSEETQYF.

The rearrangement joins TRBV7-2 to TRBJ2-7, with D perhaps matching TRBD2 (5 bases). Germline-derived CDR1 and CDR2 are SGHTA and FQGNSA. V was clipped by 5 bases and J by 0 bases, with 14 bases between them. The CDR3 spans 15 residues. The CDR3 here is CASSLVGESSYEQYF. The CDR3 DNA sequence: TGTGCCAGCAGCCTCGTGGGAGAGAGCTCCTACGAGCAGTACTTC.

This sequence joins TRBV5-1 and TRBJ1-1, with D uncertain. This CDR3 contains 14 residues. CDR1 is SGHRS and CDR2 is YFSETQ in the germline V gene. The V end was cut by 3 bases, the J end by 0 bases, with 9 bases between. CDR3 amino acids: CASSSTALNTEAFF. The CDR3, as DNA: TGCGCCAGCAGCTCCACAGCCCTGAACACTGAAGCTTTCTTT.

The chain has TRBV5-1 and TRBJ2-2; 9 positions agree with TRBD2. The CDR3 runs 15 residues. Trimming at V came to 4 bases and at J to 6 bases, leaving 7 bases not matched to a gene. Germline V lookup: CDR1 SGHRS, CDR2 YFSETQ. The CDR3 loop reads CASSPAGGASGELFF. CDR3 nucleotides: TGCGCCAGCAGCCCGGCGGGGGGGGCCTCCGGGGAGCTGTTTTTT.

This chain connects TRBV7-9 to TRBJ2-3; 7 nucleotides line up with TRBD2. CDR1 and CDR2 from the germline V gene are SEHNR and FQNEAQ (reference sequence). This CDR3 has 16 amino acids. V dropped 5 bases and J dropped 2; count of bases not matched to a gene: 10. The CDR3 DNA reads TGTGCCAGCAGCCCCTCTTTCGGGAGGACCACAGATACGCAGTATTTT. Its protein product is CASSPSFGRTTDTQYF.

This chain uses TRBV5-4 with TRBJ2-3; 10 positions agree with TRBD2. The trim removed 0 bases at V and 4 bases at J, leaving 8 bases unmatched. Germline V CDR1 and CDR2: SGHNT, YYREEE (reference sequence). The CDR3 is 17 amino acids. DNA for the CDR3: TGTGCCAGCAGCTTGGCGGAGCGGGGGGGCAGGTCAGATACGCAGTATTTT. Protein sequence: CASSLAERGGRSDTQYF.

This chain joins TRBV11-3 and TRBJ1-1; D gene unclear. V was clipped by 7 bases and J by 3 bases, with 18 bases between them. Germline V lookup: CDR1 SGHNT, CDR2 YENEEA. The CDR3 has 15 residues. The DNA for the CDR3 is TGTGCCAGCACCTGGTACGGGGATTGTGACACTGAAGCTTTCTTT. Its translation is CASTWYGDCDTEAFF.

V and J are TRBV5-1 and TRBJ1-1; D uncertain. CDR3 length: 13 residues. Trimming removed 2 bases at V and 4 bases at J, with 9 bases between. The germline gives CDR1 SGHRS, CDR2 YFSETQ. CDR3 loop: CASSFSLTTEAFF. Here the CDR3 DNA reads TGCGCCAGCAGCTTCAGTTTAACCACTGAAGCTTTCTTT.

The chain recombines TRBV7-3 with TRBJ1-1, with a tentative D call TRBD1 (6 bases). Germline V gene lookup returns CDR1 SGHTA and CDR2 FQGTGA. This CDR3 is built from 13 residues. V was pared by 0 bases and J by 5 bases, with 7 bases between. DNA for the CDR3: TGTGCCAGCAGCTTAACGCAGGGGACTGAAGCTTTCTTT. Its protein is CASSLTQGTEAFF.

The chain recombines TRBV30 with TRBJ2-3; D is undetermined. Germline lookup yields CDR1 GTSNPN and CDR2 SVGIG (reference sequence). V lost 5 bases and J lost 2, with 5 bases in between. The CDR3 is 11 amino acids. The CDR3 loop reads CAWGITDTQYF. The CDR3 coding sequence is TGTGCCTGGGGCATCACAGATACGCAGTATTTT. The full variable domain, with the rest looked up from reference TRBV30 and TRBJ2-3, is SQTIHQWPATLVQPVGSPLSLECTVEGTSNPNLYWYRQAAGRGLQLLFYSVGIGQISSEVPQNLSASRPQDRQFILSSKKLLLSDSGFYLCAWGITDTQYFGPGTRLTVL.

The gene calls are TRBV5-4 and TRBJ2-2, with a tentative D call TRBD2 (5 bases). Trimming cost V 2 bases and J 3 bases, with 14 bases left between them. This CDR3 has 16 amino acids. Germline CDR1 and CDR2: SGHNT and YYREEE (reference sequence). CDR3 sequence: CASSLGTSLDTGELFF. DNA of the CDR3: TGTGCCAGCAGCTTAGGCACTAGTCTGGACACCGGGGAGCTGTTTTTT.

The chain uses TRBV9 and TRBJ1-1; D may be TRBD1 (6 bases). V lost 0 bases and J 0 bases, leaving 9 bases between the germline ends. Germline loops: CDR1 SGDLS, CDR2 YYNGEE. The CDR3 totals 15 residues. The CDR3 here is CASSVEGQLNTEAFF. The CDR3 coding sequence is TGTGCCAGCAGCGTAGAAGGACAGTTGAACACTGAAGCTTTCTTT. Variable domain in full (rest from reference TRBV9 and TRBJ1-1): DSGVTQTPKHLITATGQRVTLRCSPRSGDLSVYWYQQSLDQGLQFLIQYYNGEERAKGNILERFSAQQFPDLHSELNLSSLELGDSALYFCASSVEGQLNTEAFFGQGTRLTVV.

The genes are TRBV4-1 and TRBJ1-2, with 8 positions matching TRBD1. CDR3 length: 15 amino acids. With V trimmed by 4 bases and J by 3 bases, 7 bases remained unmatched. Germline V lookup: CDR1 MGHRA, CDR2 YSYEKL. In DNA form, the CDR3 reads TGCGCCAGCAGCCGCCCCGCAGGGGGCGACTATGGCTACACCTTC. This codes for CASSRPAGGDYGYTF.

This clone showed up just once. V is TRBV19 and J is TRBJ2-3; 13 bases map to TRBD2. V dropped 5 bases and J dropped 6; count of bases not matched to a gene: 5. CDR3 length equals 15 residues. Germline CDR1 is LNHDA and CDR2 is SQIVND (reference sequence). CDR3 nucleotides: TGTGCCAGTAGTCAGGGACTAGCGGGGATGGATACGCAGTATTTT. Protein sequence: CASSQGLAGMDTQYF.

The chain links TRBV4-1 to TRBJ2-7; TRBD1 matches 7 bases. CDR3 length: 16 residues. The germline CDR1 and CDR2 sequences are MGHRA and YSYEKL. V shed 1 base and J 2 bases; nucleotides not matched to a gene: 8. The CDR3 is CASSQGTGTEAYEQYF. For the CDR3, the DNA is TGCGCCAGCAGCCAAGGCACGGGGACAGAAGCCTACGAGCAGTACTTC.

This chain links TRBV7-8 with TRBJ2-1, with D possibly TRBD2 on 6 matching bases. The CDR3 is 15 residues long. Germline values: CDR1 SGHVS, CDR2 FQNEAQ. Trimming took off 2 bases at V and 3 bases at J, with 11 bases between the two ends. The chain's CDR3 is CASSLMRTNYNEQFF. CDR3 bases: TGTGCCAGCAGCTTAATGCGGACTAACTACAATGAGCAGTTCTTC.

This clone was counted once. This sequence joins TRBV5-4 and TRBJ2-2; 8 bases align to TRBD1. This CDR3 comprises 15 residues. The J segment lost 3 bases and the V segment lost 4 bases, leaving 5 bases of the junction unmatched. In germline, CDR1 is SGHNT, CDR2 YYREEE (reference sequence). The CDR3 protein is CASSPGTGDTGELFF. DNA for the CDR3: TGTGCCAGCAGCCCCGGGACAGGTGACACCGGGGAGCTGTTTTTT.

The chain carries TRBV2 and TRBJ1-5, with 9 bases aligning to TRBD1. The V gene end was trimmed by 0 bases and the J gene end by 7 bases; junction bases not matched to a gene: 7. Germline lookup yields CDR1 SNHLY and CDR2 FYNNEI. The CDR3 totals 16 residues. In DNA form, the CDR3 reads TGTGCCAGCAGTGAAGCGAGCGGGACAGGGTCCCAGCCCCAGCATTTT. Protein sequence: CASSEASGTGSQPQHF.

V and J are TRBV7-9 and TRBJ2-1; TRBD2 matches 7 bases. The length of the CDR3 is 17 residues. The germline V gene has CDR1 SEHNR and CDR2 FQNEAQ (reference sequence). The J segment lost 7 bases and the V segment lost 4 bases, leaving 16 bases of the junction unmatched. Here the CDR3 DNA reads TGTGCCAGCAGCTCACGCCCTCGACTAGCCGGAGGGAATGAGCAGTTCTTC. Encoded protein: CASSSRPRLAGGNEQFF.

In its sample, this clone was seen once. This chain uses TRBV13 with TRBJ2-7; D is possibly TRBD1 (6 bases). The V end lost 4 bases, the J end lost 3 bases, and 16 bases lay between the germline ends. Looked up from germline, CDR1 is PRHDT and CDR2 is FYEKMQ (reference sequence). The CDR3 consists of 15 residues. CDR3 region: CASSSRTETYYEQYF. CDR3 sequence (DNA): TGTGCCAGCAGCTCACGGACAGAAACCTACTACGAGCAGTACTTC.

The rearrangement links TRBV2 to TRBJ2-7, with D tentatively TRBD2 (6 bases). Looked up from germline, CDR1 is SNHLY and CDR2 is FYNNEI. The CDR3 extends over 13 amino acids. V lost 5 bases to trimming and J lost 3 bases, with 11 bases between them. This CDR3 reads CASSNRENYEQYF. Here the CDR3 DNA reads TGTGCCAGCAGTAACCGGGAGAACTACGAGCAGTACTTC.

This clone was observed a few times. The V and J genes are TRBV9 and TRBJ2-6, with 9 bases that match TRBD2. Germline assignment: CDR1 SGDLS and CDR2 YYNGEE. Losses at the gene ends were 0 bases for V and 4 bases for J; bases not matched to a gene: 2. CDR3 length: 16 residues. CDR3: CASSVGRGGGANVLTF. Written as DNA, the CDR3 is TGTGCCAGCAGCGTAGGGCGGGGGGGCGGGGCCAACGTCCTGACTTTC.

The V gene is TRBV6-4, the J gene TRBJ1-1, with D perhaps TRBD1 (6 bases). CDR1 and CDR2 (germline): MRHNA, SNTAGT. The CDR3 extends over 17 amino acids. The germline V and J ends were trimmed by 6 bases and 1 base, with 21 bases remaining between them. The CDR3 loop reads CASSELQGTDGNTEAFF. The CDR3 nucleotides read TGTGCCAGCAGCGAATTACAGGGTACGGATGGGAACACTGAAGCTTTCTTT.

The genes are TRBV6-5 and TRBJ2-3, with TRBD2 matching 8 bases. The V and J ends lost 2 bases and 4 bases, in that order; junction bases with no gene match: 8. Germline loops: CDR1 MNHEY, CDR2 SVGAGI. CDR3 length: 16 residues. Here the CDR3 DNA reads TGTGCCAGCAGTTACGACCGGACTAGCATTTCAGATACGCAGTATTTT. It codes for CASSYDRTSISDTQYF.

The chain recombines TRBV5-1 with TRBJ1-2; no clear D. Germline values: CDR1 SGHRS, CDR2 YFSETQ. CDR3 size: 14 residues. The germline V and J ends were trimmed by 1 base and 8 bases, with 15 bases remaining between them. CDR3 region: CASSLFAGSEGYTF. The CDR3 DNA sequence: TGCGCCAGCAGCTTGTTTGCCGGGAGTGAGGGCTACACCTTC.